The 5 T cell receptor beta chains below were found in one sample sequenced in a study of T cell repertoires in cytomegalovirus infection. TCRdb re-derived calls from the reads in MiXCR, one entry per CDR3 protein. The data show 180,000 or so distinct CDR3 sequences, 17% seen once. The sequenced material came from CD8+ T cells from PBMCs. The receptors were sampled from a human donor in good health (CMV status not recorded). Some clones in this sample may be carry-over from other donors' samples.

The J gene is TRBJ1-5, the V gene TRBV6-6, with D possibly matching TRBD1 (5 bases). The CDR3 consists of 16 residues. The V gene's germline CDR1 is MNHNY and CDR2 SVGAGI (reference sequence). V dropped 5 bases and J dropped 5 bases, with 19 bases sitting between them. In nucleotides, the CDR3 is TGTGCCAGCAGTACCGCCGCCGGGGGGGTTGATCAGCCCCAGCATTTT. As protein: CASSTAAGGVDQPQHF.

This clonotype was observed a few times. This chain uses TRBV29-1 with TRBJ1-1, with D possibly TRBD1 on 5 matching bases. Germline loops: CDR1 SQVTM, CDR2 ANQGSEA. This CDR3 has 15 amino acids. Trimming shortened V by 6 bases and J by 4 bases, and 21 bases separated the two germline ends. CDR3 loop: CSVPGTRGAGTEAFF. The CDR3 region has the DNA TGCAGCGTCCCCGGGACCCGCGGTGCAGGCACTGAAGCTTTCTTT.

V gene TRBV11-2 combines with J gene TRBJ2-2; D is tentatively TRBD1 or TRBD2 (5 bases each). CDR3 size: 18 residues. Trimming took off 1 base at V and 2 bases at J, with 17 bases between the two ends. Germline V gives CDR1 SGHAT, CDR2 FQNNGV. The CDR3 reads CASSLGVWDRINTGELFF. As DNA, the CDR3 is TGTGCCAGCAGCTTAGGGGTGTGGGACCGAATCAACACCGGGGAGCTGTTTTTT.

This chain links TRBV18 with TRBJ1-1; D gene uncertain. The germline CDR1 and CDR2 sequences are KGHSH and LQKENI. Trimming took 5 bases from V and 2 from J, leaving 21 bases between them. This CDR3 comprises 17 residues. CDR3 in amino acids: CASSSWVRVTPNTEAFF. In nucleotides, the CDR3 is TGTGCCAGCTCATCCTGGGTGAGGGTGACACCCAACACTGAAGCTTTCTTT.

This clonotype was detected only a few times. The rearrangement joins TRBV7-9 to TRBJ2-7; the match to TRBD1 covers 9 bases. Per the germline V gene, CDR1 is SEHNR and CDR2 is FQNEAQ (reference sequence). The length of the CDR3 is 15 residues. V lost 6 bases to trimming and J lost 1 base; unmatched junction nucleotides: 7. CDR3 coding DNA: TGTGCCAGCAGGGGGACAGGGATGAGGTCCTACGAGCAGTACTTC. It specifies CASRGTGMRSYEQYF. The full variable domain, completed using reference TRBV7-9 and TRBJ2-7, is DTGVSQNPRHKITKRGQNVTFRCDPISEHNRLYWYRQTLGQGPEFLTYFQNEAQLEKSRLLSDRFSAERPKGSFSTLEIQRTEQGDSAMYLCASRGTGMRSYEQYFGPGTRLTVT.